The present T cell receptor beta chain was sequenced within a study of T-cell reconstitution after alpha-beta-depleted transplantation in children. Unique molecular identifiers were incorporated into the prepared TCRbeta library. A single record per CDR3 protein comes from TCRdb applying MiXCR to the PCR reads. This table holds hundreds of thousands of distinct CDR3 sequences, approximately 32% found once. Germline V gene lookup returns CDR1 GTSNPN and CDR2 SVGIG (reference sequence). V lost 5 bases and J lost 6, with 10 bases in between. There are 12 residues in the CDR3. This TCR came from a human donor who donated a stem cell graft to a child with aplastic anemia. Here the sequenced sample was PBMCs from the stem cell graft donor, taken from the stem cell graft. The chain recombines TRBV30 with TRBJ2-2; D is unresolved. The CDR3 here is CAWYPGSGELFF. CDR3 DNA: TGTGCCTGGTATCCTGGCTCCGGGGAGCTGTTTTTT.